These 27 T cell receptor beta chains came from one sample sequenced in a study of identical twins. MiXCR was run by TCRdb on the 5' RACE reads, yielding one entry per CDR3 protein. The sample has roughly 690,000 distinct CDR3 sequences, around 20% seen once. In addition, the sample was reused for a study of T cells expressing NK-cell markers.

Sequenced sample: PBMCs. All receptors come from a woman between 18 and 29 years old in good health.

This clonotype came up a few times. The V gene is TRBV7-2, the J gene TRBJ2-2; no reliable D call. The germline V gene has CDR1 SGHTA and CDR2 FQGNSA. This CDR3 spans 16 amino acids. V lost 3 bases and J lost 0, with 11 bases in between. The CDR3 nucleotides read TGTGCCAGCAGCTTCCTTGCGGCAACGAACACCGGGGAGCTGTTTTTT. Its protein product is CASSFLAATNTGELFF.

V usage is TRBV10-3 and J usage is TRBJ2-7; 11 bases match TRBD2. Trimming at V came to 6 bases and at J to 5 bases, leaving 6 bases not matched to a gene. The CDR3 is made up of 14 amino acids. Germline V gives CDR1 ENHRY, CDR2 SYGVKD. Here the CDR3 reads CAISVLAGVDEQYF. DNA of the CDR3: TGTGCCATCAGCGTACTAGCGGGGGTGGACGAGCAGTACTTC.

A note on this clonotype: A much larger clone differs from this one at a single base, so this may be a read error. This sequence joins TRBV12-5 and TRBJ2-4; tentatively, D is TRBD2 (5 bases). Germline loops: CDR1 LGHNT, CDR2 FRNRAP. The CDR3 has 17 residues. CDR3 in amino acids: CACSLGVGLGAKNIQYF. CDR3 in DNA: TGTGCCTGCAGTCTCGGGGTTGGCCTAGGGGCCAAAAACATTCAGTACTTC.

This clonotype turned up a few times. The chain has TRBV5-1 and TRBJ2-3; a possible D gene is TRBD1 (5 bases). V shed 3 bases and J shed 2 bases, with 10 bases lying between them. This CDR3 comprises 14 residues. Germline CDR1 reads SGHRS; CDR2 reads YFSETQ. The CDR3 region has the DNA TGCGCCAGCAGCTCTCCCAGGGACACAGATACGCAGTATTTT. Translated, it gives CASSSPRDTDTQYF. Together with reference TRBV5-1 and TRBJ2-3, the CDR3 gives the full variable domain: KAGVTQTPRYLIKTRGQQVTLSCSPISGHRSVSWYQQTPGQGLQFLFEYFSETQRNKGNFPGRFSGRQFSNSRSEMNVSTLELGDSALYLCASSSPRDTDTQYFGPGTRLTVL.

The DNA of the CDR3 is TGCAGTGCCAATTCGGGCAGGCTTAACACCGGGGAGCTGTTTTTT. Encoded protein: CSANSGRLNTGELFF. The chain is built from TRBV20-1 and TRBJ2-2; D gene unclear. This CDR3 contains 15 residues. Between the trimmed V and J ends, which lost 6 bases and 2 bases, there was a span of 16 bases. Germline assignment: CDR1 DFQATT and CDR2 SNEGSKA (reference sequence).

The chain uses TRBV27 and TRBJ2-1; 9 bases are shared with TRBD1. This CDR3 has 16 amino acids. Germline V gene data show CDR1 as MNHEY and CDR2 as SMNVEV (reference sequence). V gave up 2 bases and J gave up 8 bases; unmatched junction bases: 10. Here the CDR3 reads CASSLPTGGSRHEQFF. CDR3 DNA sequence: TGTGCCAGCAGTTTACCCACAGGGGGCAGCCGGCATGAGCAGTTCTTC.

The chain combines TRBV10-3 with TRBJ2-7; D may be TRBD1 (5 bases). The V and J ends lost 11 bases and 7 bases respectively, with 21 bases between them. Germline V gene data show CDR1 as ENHRY and CDR2 as SYGVKD. The CDR3 totals 13 residues. The CDR3 region has the DNA TGTGCCTCCCAGGGTAACCCCCGTTGGGAGCAGTACTTC. This sequence encodes CASQGNPRWEQYF.

This clonotype has more than one count but fewer than ten. The V gene is TRBV2, the J gene TRBJ2-5, with 9 bases fitting TRBD1. The ends lost 6 bases at V and 5 bases at J; junction bases unmatched: 10. Germline V gene data show CDR1 as SNHLY and CDR2 as FYNNEI. The CDR3 length is 15 residues. The CDR3 loop is CASSKRQGVGETQYF. The CDR3 nucleotides are TGTGCCAGCAGCAAGCGACAGGGGGTAGGGGAGACCCAGTACTTC.

On this clonotype: Just one base apart from a much larger clone, this may be a read error. V and J are TRBV5-6 and TRBJ2-5, with a weak D call TRBD1 (5 bases). V lost 2 bases, J lost 4 bases, and 15 bases lay in between. CDR1 and CDR2 from the germline V gene are SGHDT and YYEEEE. This CDR3 comprises 15 residues. CDR3 DNA: TGTGCCAGCAGCTTCCCAGATTGTGGGGCAGAGACCCAGTACTTC. It specifies CASSFPDCGAETQYF. The whole variable domain, remainder taken from reference TRBV5-6 and TRBJ2-5, is DAGVTQSPTHLIKTRGQQVTLRCSPKSGHDTVSWYQQALGQGPQFIFQYYEEEERQRGNFPDRFSGHQFPNYSSELNVNALLLGDSALYLCASSFPDCGAETQYFGPGTRLLVL.

This clonotype was seen a few times. V is TRBV29-1 and J is TRBJ1-5; D unclear. Between the trimmed V and J ends, which lost 6 bases and 0 bases, there was a span of 9 bases. There are 13 residues in the CDR3. The germline CDR1 and CDR2 sequences are SQVTM and ANQGSEA. DNA of the CDR3: TGCAGCGTAAAGCAGTCTAGCAATCAGCCCCAGCATTTT. Translating gives CSVKQSSNQPQHF. Full variable domain (rest looked up from reference TRBV29-1 and TRBJ1-5): SAVISQKPSRDICQRGTSLTIQCQVDSQVTMMFWYRQQPGQSLTLIATANQGSEATYESGFVIDKFPISRPNLTFSTLTVSNMSPEDSSIYLCSVKQSSNQPQHFGDGTRLSIL.

V usage is TRBV27 and J usage is TRBJ1-5; D is uncertain. CDR3 length: 13 residues. From germline, CDR1 is MNHEY and CDR2 SMNVEV (reference sequence). V was cut by 5 bases and J by 6 bases, with 11 bases left in between. In DNA, the CDR3 is TGTGCCAGCAGTCTCCGCGGGCGTCAGCCCCAGCATTTT. This gives the protein CASSLRGRQPQHF.

With respect to this clonotype: A read error may account for a junction end that differs from germline. This rearrangement joins TRBV6-6 to TRBJ1-2; D might be TRBD1 (5 bases). The CDR3 runs 12 residues. Per the germline V gene, CDR1 is MNHNY and CDR2 is SVGAGI (reference sequence). The CDR3 region is CASSYRVGASRF. In nucleotides, the CDR3 is TGTGCCAGCAGTTACAGAGTAGGGGCCTCCCGCTTC.

There are a few counts of this clonotype. The V and J genes are TRBV7-3 and TRBJ2-1; D ambiguous. The CDR3 is 14 amino acids. Trimming stripped 5 bases from V and 8 bases from J, with 16 bases between. CDR1 and CDR2 (germline): SGHTA, FQGTGA. In DNA, the CDR3 is TGTGCCAGCAGCAAACTCCGAGCCACGGATGAGCAGTTCTTC. It codes for CASSKLRATDEQFF.

CDR3 nucleotides: TGTGCCACCTCCTTAGGGGGACCCACAGATACGCAGTATTTT. Its translation is CATSLGGPTDTQYF. V usage is TRBV24-1 and J usage is TRBJ2-3; tentative D call: TRBD1 (6 bases). The CDR3 runs 14 residues. The V end lost 9 bases, the J end lost 2 bases, and 14 bases lay between the germline ends. The germline CDR1 and CDR2 sequences are KGHDR and SFDVKD.

The rearrangement uses TRBV20-1 and TRBJ2-1, with 9 bases fitting TRBD2. With 6 bases clipped from V and 6 bases from J, the junction kept 15 bases outside the gene matches. The CDR3 sequence is 16 residues long. The germline V gene has CDR1 DFQATT and CDR2 SNEGSKA (reference sequence). The CDR3 loop reads CSAQVALAGKFNEQFF. The CDR3 coding sequence is TGCAGTGCCCAAGTCGCCCTAGCGGGGAAATTCAATGAGCAGTTCTTC.

V usage is TRBV5-1 and J usage is TRBJ2-7, with D maybe TRBD1 (5 bases). Per the germline V gene, CDR1 is SGHRS and CDR2 is YFSETQ. CDR3 length equals 15 residues. Trimming shortened V by 1 base and J by 0 bases, and 11 bases separated the two germline ends. The DNA for the CDR3 is TGCGCCAGCAGCTTGTTCAGCAGGGTCTCCTACGAGCAGTACTTC. Translating it yields CASSLFSRVSYEQYF. Variable domain in full (rest from reference TRBV5-1 and TRBJ2-7): KAGVTQTPRYLIKTRGQQVTLSCSPISGHRSVSWYQQTPGQGLQFLFEYFSETQRNKGNFPGRFSGRQFSNSRSEMNVSTLELGDSALYLCASSLFSRVSYEQYFGPGTRLTVT.

This clonotype has only a few counts. The chain recombines TRBV24-1 with TRBJ2-1; D possibly corresponds to TRBD2 (6 bases). V lost 4 bases and J 2 bases, leaving 11 bases between the germline ends. This CDR3 region has 15 residues. Germline V gene lookup returns CDR1 KGHDR and CDR2 SFDVKD. The CDR3 DNA is TGTGCCACCAGTGACCCTGGCGGGACCTACAATGAGCAGTTCTTC. The encoded protein is CATSDPGGTYNEQFF.

The chain links TRBV6-1 to TRBJ2-1; 10 bases agree with TRBD1. Germline trimming cut 5 bases from V and 13 bases from J; bases unmatched to any gene: 8. Germline CDR1 reads MNHNS; CDR2 reads SASEGT. The CDR3 consists of 13 residues. The CDR3 DNA reads as TGTGCCAGCAGTCCACCGGGACAGGGGAGACAGTTCTTC. This codes for CASSPPGQGRQFF.

This clonotype was seen a handful of times. This chain joins TRBV20-1 and TRBJ2-7; no clear D. The CDR3 is made up of 11 amino acids. Per germline, CDR1 DFQATT and CDR2 SNEGSKA (reference sequence). Trimming shortened V by 6 bases and J by 5 bases, and 11 bases separated the two germline ends. The CDR3 spells CSAATHDEQYF. The CDR3 nucleotides are TGCAGTGCAGCCACCCATGACGAGCAGTACTTC.

This clonotype has only a few counts. The V call is TRBV5-1, the J call TRBJ2-7; tentative D call: TRBD2 (5 bases). The CDR3 is 16 residues long. V lost 1 base to trimming and J lost 6 bases, with 20 bases between them. Germline CDR1 and CDR2: SGHRS and YFSETQ. In DNA, the CDR3 is TGCGCCAGCAGCTTGAATTTCCTCGGGGTTCTAGGCGAGCAGTACTTC. It encodes CASSLNFLGVLGEQYF.

The rearrangement joins TRBV29-1 to TRBJ1-1; D is ambiguous. Per the germline V gene, CDR1 is SQVTM and CDR2 is ANQGSEA. The V gene lost 4 bases and the J gene lost 4 bases, with 10 bases spanning the gap. The CDR3 covers 12 residues. This CDR3 is CSVVGPATEAFF. The CDR3 bases are TGCAGCGTTGTGGGCCCGGCCACTGAAGCTTTCTTT.

The V and J genes are TRBV20-1 and TRBJ2-3; 8 bases are a match to TRBD2. The V gene end was trimmed by 6 bases and the J gene end by 3 bases; junction bases not matched to a gene: 11. The CDR3 is made up of 15 amino acids. From germline, CDR1 is DFQATT and CDR2 SNEGSKA (reference sequence). The DNA for the CDR3 is TGCAGTGCGGCCCGAAGCGGGGGAATGACAGATACGCAGTATTTT. Its protein is CSAARSGGMTDTQYF.

DNA of the CDR3: TGTGCCAGCAGCGTAGGTAGCGGGGGCTACGAGCAGTACTTC. Protein product: CASSVGSGGYEQYF. V is TRBV9 and J is TRBJ2-7, with TRBD2 matching over 9 bases. The J segment lost 3 bases and the V segment lost 0 bases, leaving 1 base of the junction unmatched. The CDR3 contains 14 residues. Germline V gene lookup returns CDR1 SGDLS and CDR2 YYNGEE.

In DNA, the CDR3 is TGTGCCAGCAGACTAGCCCCGGGACAGCGATCCTACAATGAGCAGTTCTTC. It yields the protein CASRLAPGQRSYNEQFF. This chain uses TRBV27 with TRBJ2-1; weak D call: TRBD1 (7 bases). CDR3 size: 17 residues. V dropped 6 bases and J dropped 1 base, with 19 bases sitting between them. CDR1 is MNHEY, CDR2 SMNVEV, per germline (reference sequence).

This clonotype was counted a few times. The chain has TRBV12-3 or TRBV12-4 and TRBJ2-7; D unclear. The CDR3 is made up of 13 amino acids. V lost 1 base to trimming and J lost 5 bases, with 9 bases between them. The CDR3 DNA follows: TGTGCCAGCAGTTTAGGGAGTTCCCACGAGCAGTACTTC. It yields the protein CASSLGSSHEQYF.

CDR3 nucleotide sequence: TGCAGTGCTAGAGAGGATGGCCCGCTAATATATTTT. Translated: CSAREDGPLIYF. This chain uses TRBV20-1 with TRBJ1-3, with unresolved D. The germline V gene encodes CDR1 DFQATT and CDR2 SNEGSKA (reference sequence). The CDR3 contains 12 residues. V lost 0 bases, J lost 13 bases, and 13 bases lay in between.

This clonotype appeared many times. The CDR3 nucleotides are TGTGCCATCAGTGAGTCATCCAGCACAACCACTGCGGATACGCAGTATTTT. Its protein is CAISESSSTTTADTQYF. The chain uses TRBV10-3 and TRBJ2-3; D is uncertain. V was cut by 0 bases and J by 6 bases, with 19 bases left in between. The germline V gene encodes CDR1 ENHRY and CDR2 SYGVKD. The CDR3 runs to 17 residues.